The 9 T cell receptor beta chains below all came from one sample that was sequenced in a study of molecular identifiers for immune sequencing clone quantification. TCRdb independently ran MiXCR on the PCR reads; one entry per CDR3 protein. The sample includes 550,000 to 750,000 distinct CDR3 sequences, 15% to 20% of them seen just once. Sequencing used naive CD8+ T cells from blood, with Jurkat cell RNA spiked in. Indicated subset: FACS-sorted CD8+CD4-CCR7+CD45RA+ naive T cells. The receptor source for this set is a human donor in good health. Some libraries in this study had Jurkat cell RNA spiked in.

This clonotype has ten or more counts. V usage is TRBV7-9 and J usage is TRBJ2-3; D is unresolved. Germline loops: CDR1 SEHNR, CDR2 FQNEAQ (reference sequence). The CDR3 totals 14 residues. Deletions cut 3 bases from V and 1 base from J, with 8 bases between. CDR3 sequence (DNA): TGTGCCAGCAGCTTTCCCCACGGCACAGATACGCAGTATTTT. Translation: CASSFPHGTDTQYF.

With regard to this clonotype: A junction boundary mismatches the germline segment, possibly from a read error. This chain links TRBV6-2 or TRBV6-3 with TRBJ1-6; D gene uncertain. The CDR3 loop spans 16 amino acids. Germline V gene data show CDR1 as MNHEY and CDR2 as SVGEGT. The CDR3, as DNA: TGTGACAGCAGTTACTCGGGGAGCTCCTATAATTCACCCCTCCACTTT. Protein sequence: CDSSYSGSSYNSPLHF.

This clonotype occurred a few times. This CDR3 reads CASSEFGWQGNQPQHF. CDR3 coding DNA: TGTGCCAGCAGTGAATTTGGATGGCAGGGAAATCAGCCCCAGCATTTT. This chain links TRBV2 with TRBJ1-5; D perhaps matches TRBD1 (5 bases). V dropped 2 bases and J dropped 4 bases, with 15 bases sitting between them. Per germline, CDR1 SNHLY and CDR2 FYNNEI. The CDR3 loop spans 16 amino acids.

About this clonotype itself: This CDR3 fails to terminate in the conserved phenylalanine or tryptophan, so it likely reflects a read error. V and J are TRBV27 and TRBJ1-1; D not certain. The CDR3 runs to 16 residues. Deletions cut 3 bases from V and 5 bases from J, with 19 bases between. CDR1 is MNHEY, CDR2 SMNVEV, per germline (reference sequence). The CDR3, as DNA: TGTGCCAGCAGTTTCACCTCGATTGGGTTTGGGACTGAAGCTTTCCTT. Translated, it gives CASSFTSIGFGTEAFL.

Ten or more counts support this clonotype. The chain combines TRBV3-1 with TRBJ1-4; D uncertain. In germline, CDR1 is LGHDT, CDR2 YNNKEL (reference sequence). The CDR3 is made up of 12 amino acids. V dropped 3 bases and J dropped 8 bases, with 7 bases sitting between them. CDR3 protein: CASSHSREKLFF. The CDR3 DNA reads TGTGCCAGCAGCCATTCAAGAGAAAAACTGTTTTTT.

This clonotype appeared many times. The chain has TRBV6-2 or TRBV6-3 and TRBJ1-5; 8 bases line up with TRBD1. CDR1 and CDR2 (germline): MNHEY, SVGEGT. Trimming at V came to 2 bases and at J to 4 bases, leaving 13 bases not matched to a gene. The CDR3 runs 18 residues. CDR3 in amino acids: CASSYPDQGALRNQPQHF. CDR3 nucleotide sequence: TGTGCCAGCAGTTACCCAGATCAGGGGGCTCTCCGGAATCAGCCCCAGCATTTT.

This clonotype was counted only a few times. Here the CDR3 DNA reads TGTGCCAGCAGCAAAAAAGGGGGGGTGTGGGGGCTAACAGATACGCAGTATTTT. Translated: CASSKKGGVWGLTDTQYF. This chain uses TRBV21-1 with TRBJ2-3; whether TRBD1, the table's D call, matches the DNA was not checked. TRBV21-1 is labeled a pseudogene. The CDR3 is made up of 18 amino acids.

This clonotype was counted many times. The chain links TRBV28 to TRBJ1-1; D unresolved. The germline V gene encodes CDR1 MDHEN and CDR2 SYDVKM. Trimming left V 3 bases short and J 2 bases short, with 10 bases between. The CDR3 length is 14 residues. CDR3 residues: CASSLGLDNTEAFF. CDR3 sequence (DNA): TGTGCCAGCAGTTTGGGGTTAGATAACACTGAAGCTTTCTTT. Full variable domain (rest looked up from reference TRBV28 and TRBJ1-1): DVKVTQSSRYLVKRTGEKVFLECVQDMDHENMFWYRQDPGLGLRLIYFSYDVKMKEKGDIPEGYSVSREKKERFSLILESASTNQTSMYLCASSLGLDNTEAFFGQGTRLTVV.

Only a few counts were recorded for this clonotype. This chain joins TRBV4-3 and TRBJ2-5, with D maybe TRBD1 (6 bases). Trimming removed 0 bases at V and 5 bases at J, with 19 bases between. This CDR3 has 17 residues. The germline V gene encodes CDR1 LGHNA and CDR2 YSLEER. The CDR3 bases are TGCGCCAGCAGCCAAGATCGGGGAACAGGGAATTTGGAGACCCAGTACTTC. Translation gives CASSQDRGTGNLETQYF.